This T cell receptor beta chain was recorded in a study of blood T cell repertoires in COVID-19. This CDR3 has 14 amino acids. Looked up from germline, CDR1 is SGHNT and CDR2 is YENEEA. V was shortened by 4 bases and J by 2 bases, with 11 bases between the two germline ends. Details on this clone: The identical CDR3 is also encoded by other nucleotide sequences in the sample.

The table came from immunoSEQ multiplex PCR; TCRdb's copy has only in-frame clones and leaves some out. The sample has about 490,000 clones, 80% to 90% seen once. The TCR was taken from a human donor in a cohort sampled during active COVID-19. This chain connects TRBV11-3 to TRBJ1-1, with unresolved D. Sequenced material: peripheral blood. The CDR3 spells CASSSGGRNTEAFF. The CDR3 DNA reads TGTGCCAGCAGCTCAGGAGGTCGAAACACTGAAGCTTTCTTT. Supplemented by reference TRBV11-3 and TRBJ1-1, the full variable domain reads EAGVVQSPRYKIIEKKQPVAFWCNPISGHNTLYWYLQNLGQGPELLIRYENEEAVDDSQLPKDRFSAERLKGVDSTLKIQPAELGDSAVYLCASSSGGRNTEAFFGQGTRLTVV.